This T cell receptor (beta chain) was profiled in a study of blood T cell repertoires in COVID-19. Study at large: Both acute and convalescent COVID-19 samples were obtained from the United States, Italy and Spain. T cells, B-cell-depleted T cells, or PBMCs supplied cDNA or gDNA.

This CDR3 has 13 residues. Germline trimming cut 10 bases from V and 6 bases from J; bases unmatched to any gene: 11. Germline V gives CDR1 MNHEY, CDR2 SMNVEV (reference sequence). Per the original methods: Scientists estimated how many nucleated cells there were by amplifying reference gene primers. TCRdb's table, derived via immunoSEQ multiplex PCR, lists solely in-frame clones and lacks some. That table furnishes V, J and clone size, whereas the DNA furnished D and trimming. The sample includes 250,000 to 350,000 clones, approximately 90% of them seen just once. Input material: peripheral blood. This chain links TRBV27 with TRBJ2-7; TRBD1 aligns across 8 bases. The sequence was obtained from a man aged 30 to 45 with acute or convalescent COVID-19. The DNA of the CDR3 is TGTGCCATCAAGAACCGCAGGGGGCTCGAGCAGTACTTC. Encoded protein: CAIKNRRGLEQYF.